This record looks at one T cell receptor (beta chain) sequence and its context. This specimen belongs to a study of blood T cell repertoires in COVID-19. For the study at large: Samples representing acute and convalescent COVID-19 were sourced from the United States, Italy and Spain.

Sequencing used immunoSEQ multiplex PCR; TCRdb keeps in-frame clones, though not all of them. Among tens of thousands of clones, roughly 85% were seen once, and the ten largest hold about an eighth. The CDR3 is made up of 15 amino acids. Between the trimmed V and J ends, which lost 5 bases and 1 base, there was a span of 11 bases. CDR1 SNHLY and CDR2 FYNNEI come from the germline V gene. V gene TRBV2 combines with J gene TRBJ2-2; weak D call: TRBD1 (6 bases). The sequenced sample consisted of peripheral blood. The TCR sequence derives from a human donor in a cohort sampled during active COVID-19. The CDR3 loop reads CASSSGARNTGELFF. The CDR3 DNA reads TGTGCCAGCAGTTCAGGGGCGCGGAACACCGGGGAGCTGTTTTTT.